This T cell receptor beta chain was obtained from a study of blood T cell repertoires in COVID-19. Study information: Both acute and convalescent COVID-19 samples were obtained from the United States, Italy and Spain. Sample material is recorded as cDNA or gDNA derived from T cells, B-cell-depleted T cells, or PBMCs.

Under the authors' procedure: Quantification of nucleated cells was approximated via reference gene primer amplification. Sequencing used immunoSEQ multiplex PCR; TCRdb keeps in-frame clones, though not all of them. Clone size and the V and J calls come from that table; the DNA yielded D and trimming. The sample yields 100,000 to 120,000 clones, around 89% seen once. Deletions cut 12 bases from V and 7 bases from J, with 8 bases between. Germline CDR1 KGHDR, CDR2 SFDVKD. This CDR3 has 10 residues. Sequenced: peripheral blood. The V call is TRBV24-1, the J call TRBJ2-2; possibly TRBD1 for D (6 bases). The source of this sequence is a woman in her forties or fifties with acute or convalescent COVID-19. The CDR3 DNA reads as TGTGCCGTAGGGGGCGGGGAGCTGTTTTTT. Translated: CAVGGGELFF.